The TCR beta chain under discussion was sequenced for a study of blood T cell repertoires in COVID-19 (dated by TCRdb to about 2020). For context, the study as a whole: Collaborator samples came from the United States, Italy and Spain and covered acute and convalescent phases of COVID-19. The prospective study material was composed of cDNA or gDNA derived from T cells, B-cell-depleted T cells, or PBMCs. Deeply sampled blood TCRbeta repertoires from subjects exposed to, actively infected with, or recovered from COVID-19 were included in the dataset. The repertoires were released in a freely available public database meant as a resource for research on the immune response to SARS-CoV-2. The samples were drawn from two sources: the first 160 participants of the ongoing ImmuneRACE study, and over 950 subjects contributed by 6 global collaborators. Sample metadata almost always included a de-identified subject ID, COVID-19 status, age in years and sex. HLA class I and class II types, where available, came from metadata supplied by the sample provider rather than from assay-based typing.

The collaborating institutions used their own protocols to collect whole blood in K2EDTA tubes. For TCRbeta analysis, collaborators shipped samples as frozen whole blood, isolated PBMCs, or DNA extracted from either of those sample types. About this clone: Its antigen is not yet known. No base qualities exist here, and no much larger clone lies one base off it.

CDR1 and CDR2 are drawn from the germline V gene: SGHTA, FQGNSA. The trim is 5 bases for V and 3 bases for J, with a gap of 16 bases between the germline ends. Reading from cysteine to phenylalanine, the CDR3 counts 15 amino acids. The sequence is cut down to CDR3 DNA, 45 bases in frame from base 1. The immunoSEQ Assay, a bias-controlled multiplex PCR, was used to amplify TCRbeta CDR3 regions from genomic DNA. The authors processed their data as follows. Within the assay, amplification of reference gene primers was used to estimate how many nucleated cells each sample contained. Sequence reads were collapsed and filtered to measure the absolute abundance of every unique TCRbeta CDR3 rearrangement. For each sample, productive Simpson clonality was calculated as the square root of Simpson's diversity index over productive rearrangements. TCRdb carries this immuneACCESS record with in-frame sequences only. Its versions omit some clonotypes, under half of them owing to an unresolved V gene in the studies checked, with the rest unexplained. For V, J and clone size, that table is used; D and trimming come from the DNA. Recorded for this sample are more than 140,000 clones; roughly 88% of them occurred a single time. The top ten constitute more than 1.5% of the sample.

Results and caveats for the whole study, not just this receptor: Clinical and demographic metadata were provided uncurated, with the amount varying by source and participant.

Sequenced sample: peripheral blood. This clonotype was obtained from a woman in her sixties with acute or convalescent COVID-19. The chain couples TRBV7-2 to TRBJ1-2; 5 matching bases give a weak D call of TRBD1. The DNA sequence follows: TGTGCCAGCAGCCCCGGCCGGCCAGGGTACTATGGCTACACCTTC. Its translation reads: CASSPGRPGYYGYTF.